This TCR beta chain was captured by sequencing in a study of blood T cell repertoires in COVID-19. The participants were between roughly 18 and 100 years old and came from under 25 US areas. Before being deemed recovered, Cohort 3 donors had two negative PCRs, clearance, or symptom resolution. CDR1 MNHEY and CDR2 SVGEGT come from the germline V gene. This CDR3 has 14 amino acids. V lost 2 bases, J lost 5 bases, and 5 bases stayed unmatched. Only in-frame clones appear in the TCRdb table, and some are missing; sequencing was by immunoSEQ multiplex PCR. The sample lists 220,000 or so clones, less than 90% occurring once.

Sequencing was carried out using PBMCs or T cells enriched from blood (not recorded which). The receptor comes from a woman in her forties who had recovered from COVID-19. V is TRBV6-2 or TRBV6-3 and J is TRBJ2-5, with TRBD2 matching 7 bases. Here the CDR3 DNA reads TGTGCCAGCAGTTACCACACTAGCGAGGAGACCCAGTACTTC. Residues: CASSYHTSEETQYF.